Following are 11 T cell receptor beta chains from one sample sequenced in a study of T cells after yellow fever vaccination. TCRdb re-analysed the 5' RACE reads in MiXCR, keeping a single row per CDR3 protein. The sample consists of some 340,000 distinct CDR3 sequences, about 10% of them appearing once. Sequencing used CD4+ T cells sorted from PBMCs, obtained 45 days after the yellow fever booster vaccination. The receptors stem from a man aged 18 to 29 who received the YFV17D yellow fever vaccine.

The J gene is TRBJ1-1, the V gene TRBV3-1; TRBD1 might be the D (5 bases). V gave up 0 bases and J gave up 6 bases, with 8 bases separating them. The length of the CDR3 is 13 residues. The germline gives CDR1 LGHDT, CDR2 YNNKEL (reference sequence). The DNA for the CDR3 is TGTGCCAGCAGCCAAGACAGGGAACCTGAAGCTTTCTTT. Translation gives CASSQDREPEAFF.

This clonotype has a count of ten or more. The chain couples TRBV4-2 to TRBJ2-3; 9 nucleotides align to TRBD2. The CDR3 totals 16 residues. The trim removed 1 base at V and 0 bases at J, leaving 2 bases unmatched. Germline CDR1 and CDR2: LGHNA and YNFKEQ. The CDR3 DNA sequence: TGTGCCAGCAGCCAAGTCCTAGCGGGGAGCACAGATACGCAGTATTTT. Its protein is CASSQVLAGSTDTQYF.

This clonotype was picked up a small number of times. This chain links TRBV7-3 with TRBJ2-2; TRBD2 matches at 14 bases. Germline V gives CDR1 SGHTA, CDR2 FQGTGA. The CDR3 length is 17 residues. V shed 2 bases and J 6 bases; nucleotides not matched to a gene: 5. The DNA of the CDR3 is TGTGCCAGCAGCTTAGGACTAGCGGGGGGCCAGGCCGGGGAGCTGTTTTTT. It yields the protein CASSLGLAGGQAGELFF.

The sample holds a few counts of this clonotype. The rearrangement links TRBV4-3 to TRBJ2-1; no clear D. CDR1 and CDR2 (germline): LGHNA, YSLEER. CDR3 length equals 16 residues. V was pared by 6 bases and J by 0 bases, with 15 bases between. In DNA, the CDR3 is TGCGCCAGCAGTTTCACGACAAACCCCTCCTACAATGAGCAGTTCTTC. Its translation is CASSFTTNPSYNEQFF.

The chain is built from TRBV7-2 and TRBJ1-6; D call uncertain. The CDR3 length is 15 residues. Germline V lookup: CDR1 SGHTA, CDR2 FQGNSA. V shed 2 bases and J shed 5 bases, with 10 bases lying between them. DNA for the CDR3: TGTGCCAGCAGCTTATCTAGCACGGATAATTCACCCCTCCACTTT. Translation: CASSLSSTDNSPLHF.

This chain uses TRBV28 with TRBJ2-7; TRBD1 matches 8 bases. V shed 5 bases, J shed 6 bases, and the junction held 9 bases outside the gene matches. The CDR3 has 14 residues. Germline loops: CDR1 MDHEN, CDR2 SYDVKM. CDR3 nucleotides: TGTGCCAGCAGTCCCGGTGGACAGGGTCGCGAGCAGTACGTC. This encodes CASSPGGQGREQYV.

The CDR3, as DNA: TGTGCCAGCTCAACGTTAGCCCCGACTGAAGCTTTCTTT. The encoded protein is CASSTLAPTEAFF. The V and J genes are TRBV18 and TRBJ1-1; unclear D gene. This CDR3 is built from 13 residues. Trimming left V 5 bases short and J 5 bases short, with 12 bases between. The V gene's germline CDR1 is KGHSH and CDR2 LQKENI.

The rearrangement joins TRBV5-5 to TRBJ2-3; D is possibly TRBD2 (9 bases). From germline, CDR1 is SGHKS and CDR2 YYEKEE (reference sequence). The ends were cut back, 2 bases at V and 4 bases at J, with 17 bases in the middle. This CDR3 is built from 16 residues. The CDR3 DNA sequence: TGTGCCAGCAGCTTTGACAGGGGCGGGGGGGCAGATACGCAGTATTTT. It encodes CASSFDRGGGADTQYF.

This clonotype was found a few times. CDR3 sequence (DNA): TGTGCCAGCAGCACGCTAGCGCGTCCCCCCTGCGAGCAGTACTTC. Its protein is CASSTLARPPCEQYF. The chain links TRBV21-1 to TRBJ2-7; the tabulated D call, TRBD2, remains unverified against the DNA. TRBV21-1 is shown as a pseudogene. The CDR3 contains 15 residues.

The rearrangement links TRBV29-1 to TRBJ1-2, with 10 bases identical to TRBD1. V shed 6 bases and J 7 bases; nucleotides not matched to a gene: 5. The CDR3 contains 12 residues. Germline CDR1 reads SQVTM; CDR2 reads ANQGSEA. CDR3 bases: TGCAGCGTCTCCGGGACAGGGGCTGGCTACACCTTC. Amino acid sequence: CSVSGTGAGYTF.

This chain joins TRBV9 and TRBJ2-1; TRBD2 might be the D (6 bases). This CDR3 is built from 16 residues. The V and J ends lost 0 bases and 9 bases respectively, with 19 bases between them. Germline V gene data show CDR1 as SGDLS and CDR2 as YYNGEE. For the CDR3, the DNA is TGTGCCAGCAGCGTAGTTTCCGGCGGGGTTAGCGGTGAGCAGTTCTTC. Its protein is CASSVVSGGVSGEQFF.